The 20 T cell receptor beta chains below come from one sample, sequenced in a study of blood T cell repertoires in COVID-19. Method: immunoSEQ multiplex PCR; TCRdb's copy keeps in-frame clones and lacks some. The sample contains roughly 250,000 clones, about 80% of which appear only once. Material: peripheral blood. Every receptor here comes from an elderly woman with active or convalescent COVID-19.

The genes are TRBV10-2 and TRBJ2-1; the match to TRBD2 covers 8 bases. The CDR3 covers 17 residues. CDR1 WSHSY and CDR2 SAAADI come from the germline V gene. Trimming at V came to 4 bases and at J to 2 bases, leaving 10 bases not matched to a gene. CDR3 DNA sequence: TGCGCCAGCAGTGGCCTGGTACCGGGACTAGCCTACAATGAGCAGTTCTTC. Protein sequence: CASSGLVPGLAYNEQFF.

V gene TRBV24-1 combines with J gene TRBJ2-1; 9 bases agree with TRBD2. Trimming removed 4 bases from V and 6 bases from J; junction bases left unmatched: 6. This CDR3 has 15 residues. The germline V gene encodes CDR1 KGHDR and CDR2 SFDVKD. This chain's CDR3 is CATSEGGLALNEQFF. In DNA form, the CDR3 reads TGTGCCACCAGTGAGGGAGGACTAGCGCTCAATGAGCAGTTCTTC.

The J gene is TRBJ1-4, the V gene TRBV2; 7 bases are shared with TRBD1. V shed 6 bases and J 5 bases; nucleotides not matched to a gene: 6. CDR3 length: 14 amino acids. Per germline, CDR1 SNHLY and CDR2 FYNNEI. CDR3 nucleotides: TGTGCCAGCAGCGCCGGCAGGGGGAATGAAAAACTGTTTTTT. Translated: CASSAGRGNEKLFF.

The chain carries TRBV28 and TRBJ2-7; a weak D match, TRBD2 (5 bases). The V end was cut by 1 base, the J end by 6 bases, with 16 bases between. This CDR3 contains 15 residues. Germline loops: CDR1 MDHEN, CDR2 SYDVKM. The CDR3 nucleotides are TGTGCCAGCAGTTTATTGACTACCCTTATGCGCGAGCAGTACTTC. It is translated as CASSLLTTLMREQYF. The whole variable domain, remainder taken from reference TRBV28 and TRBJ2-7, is DVKVTQSSRYLVKRTGEKVFLECVQDMDHENMFWYRQDPGLGLRLIYFSYDVKMKEKGDIPEGYSVSREKKERFSLILESASTNQTSMYLCASSLLTTLMREQYFGPGTRLTVT.

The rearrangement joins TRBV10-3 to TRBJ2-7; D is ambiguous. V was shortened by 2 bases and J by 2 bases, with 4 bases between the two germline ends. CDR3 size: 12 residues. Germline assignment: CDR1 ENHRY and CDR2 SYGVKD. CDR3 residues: CAISEQAYEQYF. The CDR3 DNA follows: TGTGCCATCAGTGAGCAGGCCTACGAGCAGTACTTC.

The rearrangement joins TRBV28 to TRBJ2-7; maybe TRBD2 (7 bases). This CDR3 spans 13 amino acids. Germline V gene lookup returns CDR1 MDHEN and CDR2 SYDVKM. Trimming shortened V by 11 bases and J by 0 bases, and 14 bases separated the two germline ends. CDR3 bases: TGTGCCTCCGGGGGGACAAGCTCCTACGAGCAGTACTTC. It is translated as CASGGTSSYEQYF.

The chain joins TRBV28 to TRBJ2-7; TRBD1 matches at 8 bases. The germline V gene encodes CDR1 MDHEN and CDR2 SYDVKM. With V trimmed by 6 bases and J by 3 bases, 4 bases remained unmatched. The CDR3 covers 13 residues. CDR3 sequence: CASRIGQGYEQYF. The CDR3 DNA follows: TGTGCCAGCAGAATAGGACAGGGCTACGAGCAGTACTTC. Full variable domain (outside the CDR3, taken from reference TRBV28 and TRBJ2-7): DVKVTQSSRYLVKRTGEKVFLECVQDMDHENMFWYRQDPGLGLRLIYFSYDVKMKEKGDIPEGYSVSREKKERFSLILESASTNQTSMYLCASRIGQGYEQYFGPGTRLTVT.

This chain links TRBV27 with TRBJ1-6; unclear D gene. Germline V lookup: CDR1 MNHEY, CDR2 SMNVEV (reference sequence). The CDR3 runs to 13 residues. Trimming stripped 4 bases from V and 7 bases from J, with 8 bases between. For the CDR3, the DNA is TGTGCCAGCAGTTGGGCACAGAATTCACCCCTCCACTTT. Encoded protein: CASSWAQNSPLHF.

The CDR3 DNA reads as TGCGCCAGCAGCTTGGGGACAGGTGAAGAGACCCAGTACTTC. Encoded protein: CASSLGTGEETQYF. The rearrangement uses TRBV5-1 and TRBJ2-5, with 7 positions matching TRBD1. Losses at the gene ends were 0 bases for V and 3 bases for J; bases not matched to a gene: 2. The CDR3 is 14 amino acids. The germline CDR1 and CDR2 sequences are SGHRS and YFSETQ. Supplemented by reference TRBV5-1 and TRBJ2-5, the full variable domain reads KAGVTQTPRYLIKTRGQQVTLSCSPISGHRSVSWYQQTPGQGLQFLFEYFSETQRNKGNFPGRFSGRQFSNSRSEMNVSTLELGDSALYLCASSLGTGEETQYFGPGTRLLVL.

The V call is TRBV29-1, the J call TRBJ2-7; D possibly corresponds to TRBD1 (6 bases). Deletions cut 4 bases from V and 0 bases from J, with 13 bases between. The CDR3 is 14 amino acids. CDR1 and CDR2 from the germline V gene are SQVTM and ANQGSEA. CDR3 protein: CSVGRGSSSYEQYF. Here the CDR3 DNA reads TGCAGCGTTGGCAGGGGCTCAAGCTCCTACGAGCAGTACTTC.

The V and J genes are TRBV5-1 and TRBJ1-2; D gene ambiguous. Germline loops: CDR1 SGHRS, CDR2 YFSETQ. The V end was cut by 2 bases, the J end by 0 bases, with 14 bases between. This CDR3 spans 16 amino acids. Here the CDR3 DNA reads TGCGCCAGCAGCTTCCGCCCCTCGGGATCTAACTATGGCTACACCTTC. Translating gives CASSFRPSGSNYGYTF.

The CDR3 region is CASSLTGGSNTEAFF. CDR3 nucleotides: TGTGCCAGCAGCCTAACAGGGGGGTCGAACACTGAAGCTTTCTTT. The V gene is TRBV7-9, the J gene TRBJ1-1; 8 positions agree with TRBD1. The CDR3 runs 15 residues. The ends lost 5 bases at V and 1 base at J; junction bases unmatched: 6. Germline CDR1 and CDR2: SEHNR and FQNEAQ (reference sequence).

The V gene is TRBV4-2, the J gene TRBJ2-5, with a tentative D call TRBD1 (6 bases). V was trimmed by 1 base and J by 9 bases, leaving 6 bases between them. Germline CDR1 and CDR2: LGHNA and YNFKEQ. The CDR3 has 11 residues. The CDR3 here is CASSQGGPQYF. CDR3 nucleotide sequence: TGTGCCAGCAGCCAAGGGGGGCCCCAGTACTTC.

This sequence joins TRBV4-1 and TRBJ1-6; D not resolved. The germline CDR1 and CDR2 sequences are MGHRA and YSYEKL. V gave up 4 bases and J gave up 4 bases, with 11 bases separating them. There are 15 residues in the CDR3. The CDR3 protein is CASSRGVGYNSPLHF. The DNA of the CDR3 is TGCGCCAGCAGCCGGGGAGTTGGGTATAATTCACCCCTCCACTTT.

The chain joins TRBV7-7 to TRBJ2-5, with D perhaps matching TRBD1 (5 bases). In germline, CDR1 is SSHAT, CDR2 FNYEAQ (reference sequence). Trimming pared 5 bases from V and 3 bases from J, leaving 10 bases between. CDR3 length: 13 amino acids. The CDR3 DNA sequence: TGTGCCAGCAGCAGAGACAGTAAAGAGACCCAGTACTTC. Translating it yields CASSRDSKETQYF.

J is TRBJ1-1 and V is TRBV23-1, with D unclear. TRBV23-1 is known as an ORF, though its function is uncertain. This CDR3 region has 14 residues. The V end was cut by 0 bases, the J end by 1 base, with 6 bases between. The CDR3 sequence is CASSQSGRNTEAFF. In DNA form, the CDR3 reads TGCGCCAGCAGTCAATCGGGGAGGAACACTGAAGCTTTCTTT.

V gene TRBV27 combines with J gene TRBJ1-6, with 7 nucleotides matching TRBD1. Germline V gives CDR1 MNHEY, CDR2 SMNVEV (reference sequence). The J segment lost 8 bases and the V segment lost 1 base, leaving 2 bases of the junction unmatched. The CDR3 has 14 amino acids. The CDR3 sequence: CASSLYRGDSPLHF. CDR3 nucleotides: TGTGCCAGCAGTTTATACAGGGGAGATTCACCCCTCCACTTT.

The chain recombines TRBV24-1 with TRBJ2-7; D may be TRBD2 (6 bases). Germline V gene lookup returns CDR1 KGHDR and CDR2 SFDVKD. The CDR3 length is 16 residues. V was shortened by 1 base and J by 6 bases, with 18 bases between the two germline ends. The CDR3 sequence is CATSDFGTGGIIEQYF. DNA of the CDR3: TGTGCCACCAGTGATTTTGGAACTGGAGGGATAATCGAGCAGTACTTC.

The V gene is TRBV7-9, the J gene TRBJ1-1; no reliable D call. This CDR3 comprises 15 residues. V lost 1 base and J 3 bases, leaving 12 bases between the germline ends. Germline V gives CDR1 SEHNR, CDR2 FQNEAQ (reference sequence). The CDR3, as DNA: TGTGCCAGCAGCTTAGACCCGGAGGAGGACACTGAAGCTTTCTTT. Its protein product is CASSLDPEEDTEAFF.

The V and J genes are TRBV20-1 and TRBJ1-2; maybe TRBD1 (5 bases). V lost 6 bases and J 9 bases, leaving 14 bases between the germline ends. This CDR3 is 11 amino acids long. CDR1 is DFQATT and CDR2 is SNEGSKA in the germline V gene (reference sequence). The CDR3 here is CSAAREDCYTF. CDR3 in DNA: TGCAGTGCGGCCAGGGAAGATTGCTACACCTTC.